This T cell receptor beta chain was sequenced during a study of blood T cell repertoires in COVID-19. Study as a whole: Sites in the United States, Italy and Spain provided acute and convalescent COVID-19 samples. The cDNA or gDNA used as material had been derived from T cells, B-cell-depleted T cells, or PBMCs.

Seattle patient enrollment occurred during active infection, with longitudinal follow-up thereafter. In the original analysis: Reference gene primer amplification yielded estimated nucleated cell counts. Only in-frame clones appear in the TCRdb table, and some are missing; sequencing was by immunoSEQ multiplex PCR. The D gene and trimming were derived from the DNA, and the V and J assignments and clone size from that table. The profile shows about 280,000 clones, 80% to 90% of them singletons. Trimming stripped 5 bases from V and 14 bases from J, with 13 bases between. CDR1 is SGHTA and CDR2 is FQGNSA in the germline V gene. The CDR3 has 12 residues.

The V call is TRBV7-2, the J call TRBJ1-6; D call uncertain. The sequenced material came from peripheral blood. The TCR comes from a woman in her seventies with COVID-19, enrolled during active disease. This CDR3 is CASSPYRESLHF. CDR3 nucleotides: TGTGCCAGCAGCCCTTACCGCGAATCCCTCCACTTT.